This T cell receptor beta chain is drawn from a study of blood T cells in healthy people across ages. The second PCR ran roughly 6 to 11 cycles with a sample-barcoded 5' primer and J-beta primers. One entry per CDR3 protein, called by TCRdb with MiXCR from the 5' RACE reads. The sample has about 800,000 distinct CDR3 sequences, 20% to 30% seen once. The germline gives CDR1 LNHNV, CDR2 YYDKDF (reference sequence). The CDR3 consists of 14 residues. J was trimmed by 7 bases and V by 0 bases; bases with no gene match: 3. These data were likewise used in another study, on T cells of mothers and their children.

The TCR comes from a boy aged 5-17 years in good health. The specimen sequenced was blood. The chain joins TRBV15 to TRBJ2-4, with 7 bases matching TRBD1. CDR3 in DNA: TGTGCCACCAGCAGAGACGGGACAGTTAACATTCAGTACTTC. It codes for CATSRDGTVNIQYF.